This T cell receptor beta chain came from a study of blood T cell repertoires in COVID-19. This CDR3 spans 15 amino acids. Germline CDR1 SGHNT, CDR2 YYREEE (reference sequence). V shed 5 bases, J shed 6 bases, and the junction held 8 bases outside the gene matches. The repertoire was sequenced with immunoSEQ multiplex PCR; TCRdb's copy has only in-frame clones and lacks some. The repertoire holds approximately 99,000 clones, with about four fifths as singletons. The rearrangement joins TRBV5-4 to TRBJ2-1; 10 nucleotides line up with TRBD1. This receptor was obtained from a woman aged 80 or over with active or convalescent COVID-19. The sample was peripheral blood. The CDR3 loop is CASRRGTGVSNEQFF. CDR3 nucleotide sequence: TGTGCCAGCAGGCGTGGGACAGGGGTTTCCAATGAGCAGTTCTTC.